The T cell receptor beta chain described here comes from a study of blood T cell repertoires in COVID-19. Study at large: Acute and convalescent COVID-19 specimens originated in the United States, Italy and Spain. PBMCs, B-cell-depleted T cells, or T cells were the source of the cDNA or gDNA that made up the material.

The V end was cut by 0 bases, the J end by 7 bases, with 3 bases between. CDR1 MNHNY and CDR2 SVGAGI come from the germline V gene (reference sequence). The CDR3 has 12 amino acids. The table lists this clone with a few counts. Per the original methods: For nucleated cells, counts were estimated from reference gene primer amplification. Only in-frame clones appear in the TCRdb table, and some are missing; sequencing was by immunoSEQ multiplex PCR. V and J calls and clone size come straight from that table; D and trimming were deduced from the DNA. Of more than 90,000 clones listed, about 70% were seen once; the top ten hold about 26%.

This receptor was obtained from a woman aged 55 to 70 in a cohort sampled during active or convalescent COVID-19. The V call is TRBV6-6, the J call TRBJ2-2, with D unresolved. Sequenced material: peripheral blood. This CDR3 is CASSYSNGELFF. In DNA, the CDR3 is TGTGCCAGCAGTTACTCTAACGGGGAGCTGTTTTTT.